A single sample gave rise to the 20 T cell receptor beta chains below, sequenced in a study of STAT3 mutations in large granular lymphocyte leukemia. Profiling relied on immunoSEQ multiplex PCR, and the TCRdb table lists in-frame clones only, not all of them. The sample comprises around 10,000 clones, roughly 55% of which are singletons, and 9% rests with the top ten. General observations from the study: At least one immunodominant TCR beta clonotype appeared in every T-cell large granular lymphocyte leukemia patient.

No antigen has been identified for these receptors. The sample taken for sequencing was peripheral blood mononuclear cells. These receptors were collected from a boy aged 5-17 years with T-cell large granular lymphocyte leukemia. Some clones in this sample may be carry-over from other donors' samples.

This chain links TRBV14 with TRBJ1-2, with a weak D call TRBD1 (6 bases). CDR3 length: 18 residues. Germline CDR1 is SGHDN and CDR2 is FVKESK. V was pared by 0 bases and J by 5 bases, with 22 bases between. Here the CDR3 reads CASSQDRGATSGMYGYTF. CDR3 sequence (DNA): TGTGCCAGCAGCCAAGATCGGGGGGCGACCAGCGGGATGTATGGCTACACCTTC.

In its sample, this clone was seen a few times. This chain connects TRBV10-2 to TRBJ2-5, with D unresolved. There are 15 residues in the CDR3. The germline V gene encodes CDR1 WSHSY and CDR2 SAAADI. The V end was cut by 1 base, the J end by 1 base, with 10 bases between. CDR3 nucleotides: TGCGCCAGCAGTGAGTGGGGAAACGTCCAAGAGACCCAGTACTTC. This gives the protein CASSEWGNVQETQYF.

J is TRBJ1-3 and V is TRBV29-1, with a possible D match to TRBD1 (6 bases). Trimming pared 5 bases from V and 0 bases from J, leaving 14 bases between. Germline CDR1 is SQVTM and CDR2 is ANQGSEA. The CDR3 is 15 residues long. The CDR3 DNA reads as TGCAGCGTTACCAGGACAGAGAGCTCTGGAAACACCATATATTTT. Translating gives CSVTRTESSGNTIYF.

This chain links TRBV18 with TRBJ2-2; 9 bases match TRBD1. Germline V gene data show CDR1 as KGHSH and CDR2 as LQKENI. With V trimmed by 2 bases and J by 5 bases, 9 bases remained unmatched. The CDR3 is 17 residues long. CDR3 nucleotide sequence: TGTGCCAGCTCACCAACTCCGGGACAGGGAGGAACCGGGGAGCTGTTTTTT. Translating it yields CASSPTPGQGGTGELFF. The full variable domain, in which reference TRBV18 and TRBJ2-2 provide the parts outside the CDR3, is NAGVMQNPRHLVRRRGQEARLRCSPMKGHSHVYWYRQLPEEGLKFMVYLQKENIIDESGMPKERFSAEFPKEGPSILRIQQVVRGDSAAYFCASSPTPGQGGTGELFFGEGSRLTVL.

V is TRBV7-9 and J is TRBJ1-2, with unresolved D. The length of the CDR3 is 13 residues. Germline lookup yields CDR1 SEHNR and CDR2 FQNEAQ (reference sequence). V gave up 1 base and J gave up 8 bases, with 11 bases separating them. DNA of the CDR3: TGTGCCAGCAGCTTAGGAGACGGCGGCGGCTACACCTTC. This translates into CASSLGDGGGYTF.

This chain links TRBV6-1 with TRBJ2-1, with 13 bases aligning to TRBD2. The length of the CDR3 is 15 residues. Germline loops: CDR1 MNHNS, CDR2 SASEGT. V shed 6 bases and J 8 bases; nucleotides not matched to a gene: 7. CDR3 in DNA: TGTGCCAGCAGCCCACTAGCGGGAGGGCCGGATGAGCAGTTCTTC. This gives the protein CASSPLAGGPDEQFF.

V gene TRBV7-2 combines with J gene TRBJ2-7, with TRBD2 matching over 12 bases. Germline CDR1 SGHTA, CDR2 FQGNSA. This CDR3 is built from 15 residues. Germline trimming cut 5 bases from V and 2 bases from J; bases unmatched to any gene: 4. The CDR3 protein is CASSTRLAGAYEQYF. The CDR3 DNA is TGTGCCAGCAGCACTAGACTAGCGGGGGCCTACGAGCAGTACTTC.

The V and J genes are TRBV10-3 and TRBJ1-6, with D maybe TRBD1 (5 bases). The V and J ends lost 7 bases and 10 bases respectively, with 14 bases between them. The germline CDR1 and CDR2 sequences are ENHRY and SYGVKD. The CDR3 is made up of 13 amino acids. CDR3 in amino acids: CAITEGRGSPLHF. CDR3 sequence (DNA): TGTGCCATCACCGAGGGACGCGGATCACCCCTCCACTTT.

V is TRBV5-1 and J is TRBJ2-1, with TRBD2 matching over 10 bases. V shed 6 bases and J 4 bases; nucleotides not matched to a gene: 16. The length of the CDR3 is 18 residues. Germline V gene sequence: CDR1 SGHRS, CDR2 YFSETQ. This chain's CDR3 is CASTLGTSASHGYNEQFF. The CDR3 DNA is TGCGCCAGCACCCTCGGGACTAGCGCGAGCCATGGGTACAATGAGCAGTTCTTC.

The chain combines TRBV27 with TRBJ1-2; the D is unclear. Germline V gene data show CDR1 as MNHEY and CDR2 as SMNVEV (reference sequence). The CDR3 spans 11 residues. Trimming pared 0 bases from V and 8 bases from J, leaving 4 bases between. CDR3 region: CASSLSKGYTF. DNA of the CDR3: TGTGCCAGCAGTTTATCGAAGGGCTACACCTTC.

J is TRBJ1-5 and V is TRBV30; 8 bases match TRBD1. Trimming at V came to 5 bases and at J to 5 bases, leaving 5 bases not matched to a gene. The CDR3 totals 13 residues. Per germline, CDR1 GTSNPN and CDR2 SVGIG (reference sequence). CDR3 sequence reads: CAWGTGTDQPQHF. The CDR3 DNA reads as TGTGCCTGGGGGACAGGTACCGATCAGCCCCAGCATTTT. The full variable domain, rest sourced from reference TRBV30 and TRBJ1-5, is SQTIHQWPATLVQPVGSPLSLECTVEGTSNPNLYWYRQAAGRGLQLLFYSVGIGQISSEVPQNLSASRPQDRQFILSSKKLLLSDSGFYLCAWGTGTDQPQHFGDGTRLSIL.

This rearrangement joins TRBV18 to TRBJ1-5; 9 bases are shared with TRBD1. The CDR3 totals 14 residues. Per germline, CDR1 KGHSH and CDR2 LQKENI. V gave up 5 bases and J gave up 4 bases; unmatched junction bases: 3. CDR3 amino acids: CASSSGQGNQPQHF. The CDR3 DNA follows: TGTGCCAGCTCATCGGGACAGGGAAATCAGCCCCAGCATTTT.

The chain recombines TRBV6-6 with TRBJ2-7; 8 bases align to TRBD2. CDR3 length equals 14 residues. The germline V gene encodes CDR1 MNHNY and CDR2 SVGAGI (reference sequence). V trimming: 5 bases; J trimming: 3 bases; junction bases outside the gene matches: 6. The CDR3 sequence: CASSIGLAGYEQYF. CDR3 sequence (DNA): TGTGCCAGCAGTATAGGGCTAGCGGGCTACGAGCAGTACTTC.

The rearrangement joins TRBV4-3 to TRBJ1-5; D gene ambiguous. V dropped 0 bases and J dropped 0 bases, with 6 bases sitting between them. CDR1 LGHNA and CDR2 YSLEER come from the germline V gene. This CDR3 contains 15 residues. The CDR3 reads CASSQDANSNQPQHF. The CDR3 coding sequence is TGCGCCAGCAGCCAAGATGCCAATAGCAATCAGCCCCAGCATTTT.

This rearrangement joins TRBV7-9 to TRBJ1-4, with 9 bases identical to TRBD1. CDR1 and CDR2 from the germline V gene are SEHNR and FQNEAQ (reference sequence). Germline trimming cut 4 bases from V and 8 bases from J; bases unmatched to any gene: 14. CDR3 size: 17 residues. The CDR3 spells CASSSPRPGQGVEKLFF. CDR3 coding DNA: TGTGCCAGCAGCTCACCTAGACCGGGACAGGGAGTCGAAAAACTGTTTTTT.

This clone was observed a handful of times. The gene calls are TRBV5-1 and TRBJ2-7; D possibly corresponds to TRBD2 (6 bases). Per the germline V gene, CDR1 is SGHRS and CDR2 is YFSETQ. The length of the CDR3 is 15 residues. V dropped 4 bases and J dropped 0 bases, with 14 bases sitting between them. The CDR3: CASSLEAGSSYEQYF. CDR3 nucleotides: TGCGCCAGCAGCCTGGAGGCGGGGAGCTCCTACGAGCAGTACTTC. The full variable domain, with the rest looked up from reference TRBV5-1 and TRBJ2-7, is KAGVTQTPRYLIKTRGQQVTLSCSPISGHRSVSWYQQTPGQGLQFLFEYFSETQRNKGNFPGRFSGRQFSNSRSEMNVSTLELGDSALYLCASSLEAGSSYEQYFGPGTRLTVT.

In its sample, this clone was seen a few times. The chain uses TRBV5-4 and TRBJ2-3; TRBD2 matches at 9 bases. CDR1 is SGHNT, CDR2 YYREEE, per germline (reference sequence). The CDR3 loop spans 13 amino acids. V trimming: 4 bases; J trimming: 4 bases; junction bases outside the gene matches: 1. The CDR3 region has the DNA TGTGCCAGCAGCGCGGGGGGGTCAGATACGCAGTATTTT. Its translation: CASSAGGSDTQYF.

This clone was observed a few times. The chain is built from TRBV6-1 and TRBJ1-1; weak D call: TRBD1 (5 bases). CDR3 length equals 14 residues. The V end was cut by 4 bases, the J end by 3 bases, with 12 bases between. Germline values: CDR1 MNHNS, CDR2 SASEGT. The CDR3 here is CASSVSGSDTEAFF. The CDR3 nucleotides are TGTGCCAGCAGTGTTTCAGGGTCGGACACTGAAGCTTTCTTT.

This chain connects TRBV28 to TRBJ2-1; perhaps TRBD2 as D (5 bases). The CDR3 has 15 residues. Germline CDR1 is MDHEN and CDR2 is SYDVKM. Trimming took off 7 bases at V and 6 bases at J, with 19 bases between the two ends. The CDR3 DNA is TGTGCCAGCAACGCTTCGCCCGGGGAGAGCAATGAGCAGTTCTTC. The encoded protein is CASNASPGESNEQFF. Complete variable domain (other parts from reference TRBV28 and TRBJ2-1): DVKVTQSSRYLVKRTGEKVFLECVQDMDHENMFWYRQDPGLGLRLIYFSYDVKMKEKGDIPEGYSVSREKKERFSLILESASTNQTSMYLCASNASPGESNEQFFGPGTRLTVL.

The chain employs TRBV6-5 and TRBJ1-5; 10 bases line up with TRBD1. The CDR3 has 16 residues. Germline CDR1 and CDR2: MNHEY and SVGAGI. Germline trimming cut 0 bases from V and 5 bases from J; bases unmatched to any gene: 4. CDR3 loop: CASSYSGTGVDQPQHF. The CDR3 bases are TGTGCCAGCAGTTACTCCGGGACAGGGGTTGATCAGCCCCAGCATTTT.